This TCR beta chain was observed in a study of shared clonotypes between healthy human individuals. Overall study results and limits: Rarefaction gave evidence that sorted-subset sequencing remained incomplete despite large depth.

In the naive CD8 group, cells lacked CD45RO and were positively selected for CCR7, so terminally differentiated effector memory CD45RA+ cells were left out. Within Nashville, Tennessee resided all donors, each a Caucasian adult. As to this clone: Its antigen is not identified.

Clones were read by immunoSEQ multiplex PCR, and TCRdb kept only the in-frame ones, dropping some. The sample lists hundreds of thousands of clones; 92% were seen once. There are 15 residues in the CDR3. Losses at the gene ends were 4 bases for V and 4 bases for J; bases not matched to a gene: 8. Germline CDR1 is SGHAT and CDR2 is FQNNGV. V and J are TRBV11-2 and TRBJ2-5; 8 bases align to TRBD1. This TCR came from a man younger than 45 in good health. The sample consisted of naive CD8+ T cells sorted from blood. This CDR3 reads CASSSRPGGLETQYF. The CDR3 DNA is TGTGCCAGCAGCTCTAGACCAGGGGGCTTAGAGACCCAGTACTTC.